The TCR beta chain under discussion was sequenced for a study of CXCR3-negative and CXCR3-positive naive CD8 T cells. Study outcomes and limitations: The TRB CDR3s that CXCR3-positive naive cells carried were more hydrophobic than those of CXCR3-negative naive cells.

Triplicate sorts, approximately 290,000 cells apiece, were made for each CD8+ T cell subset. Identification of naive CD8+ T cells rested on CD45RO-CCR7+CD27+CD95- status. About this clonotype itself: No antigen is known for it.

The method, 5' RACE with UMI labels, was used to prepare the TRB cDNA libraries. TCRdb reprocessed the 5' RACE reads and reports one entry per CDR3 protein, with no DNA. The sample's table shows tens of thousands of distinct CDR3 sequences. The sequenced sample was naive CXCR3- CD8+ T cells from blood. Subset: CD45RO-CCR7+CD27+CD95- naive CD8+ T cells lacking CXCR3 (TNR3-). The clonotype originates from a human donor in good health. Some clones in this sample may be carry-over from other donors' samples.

CDR3: CASGDGGPEDFF. The V and J genes are TRBV12-3 or TRBV12-4 and TRBJ1-1; TCRdb designates TRBD1, a call that cannot be tested without DNA. The CDR3 covers 12 residues.